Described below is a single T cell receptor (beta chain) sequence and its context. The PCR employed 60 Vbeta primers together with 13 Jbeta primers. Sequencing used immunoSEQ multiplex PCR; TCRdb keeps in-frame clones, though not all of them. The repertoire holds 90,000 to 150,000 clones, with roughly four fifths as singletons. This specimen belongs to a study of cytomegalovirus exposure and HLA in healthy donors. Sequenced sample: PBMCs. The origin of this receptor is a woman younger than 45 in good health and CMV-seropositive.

This CDR3 is CASSPGQGSGNTIYF. The DNA of the CDR3 is TGTGCCAGCAGCCCCGGACAGGGCTCTGGAAACACCATATATTTT. The chain carries TRBV6-6 and TRBJ1-3, with TRBD1 matching over 8 bases. The CDR3 extends over 15 amino acids. The V gene's germline CDR1 is MNHNY and CDR2 SVGAGI (reference sequence). The trim removed 6 bases at V and 0 bases at J, leaving 4 bases unmatched.